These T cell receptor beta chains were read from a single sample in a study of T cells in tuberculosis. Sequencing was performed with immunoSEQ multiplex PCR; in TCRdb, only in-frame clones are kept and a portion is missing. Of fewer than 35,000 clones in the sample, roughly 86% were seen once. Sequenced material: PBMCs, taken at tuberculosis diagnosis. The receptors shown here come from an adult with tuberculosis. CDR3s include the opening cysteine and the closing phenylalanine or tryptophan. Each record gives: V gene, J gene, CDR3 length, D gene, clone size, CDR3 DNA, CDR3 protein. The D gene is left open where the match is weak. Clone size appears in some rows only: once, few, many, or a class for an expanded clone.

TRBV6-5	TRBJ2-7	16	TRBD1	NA	TGTGCCAGCAGGTACTCCGGGACAGGGGTCTCCTACGAGCAGTACTTC	CASRYSGTGVSYEQYF
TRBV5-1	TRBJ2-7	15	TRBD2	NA	TGCGCCAGCAGTCCGACTAGCGGGAGGGCCTACGAGCAGTACTTC	CASSPTSGRAYEQYF
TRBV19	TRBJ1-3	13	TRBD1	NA	TGTGCCAGTACGACAGGGTACCGAGACACCATATATTTT	CASTTGYRDTIYF
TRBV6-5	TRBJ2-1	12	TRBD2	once	TGTGCCAGCAGTTACGCGGGGGATGAGCAGTTCTTC	CASSYAGDEQFF
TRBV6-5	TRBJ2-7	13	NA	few	TGTGCCAGCAGTCCCACGGGGATGGGCGAGCAGTACTTC	CASSPTGMGEQYF
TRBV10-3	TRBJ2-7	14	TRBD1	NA	TGTGCCACCCGAGGGGGCCTCCGAGGGTACGAGCAGTACTTC	CATRGGLRGYEQYF
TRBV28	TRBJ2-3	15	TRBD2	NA	TGTGCCAGCAAAATCCCGACTAGCGGGGGAGATACGCAGTATTTT	CASKIPTSGGDTQYF
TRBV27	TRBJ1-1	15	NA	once	TGTGCCAGCAGTTCGGCGGTTCGGGTGAACACTGAAGCTTTCTTT	CASSSAVRVNTEAFF
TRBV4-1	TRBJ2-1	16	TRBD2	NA	TGCGCCAGCAGCCTAAATAGCGGGGGGGCAATAGGTGAGCAGTTCTTC	CASSLNSGGAIGEQFF
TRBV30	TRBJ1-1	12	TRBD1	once	TGTGCCTGGGGGGGACAGCAACTAGAAGCTTTCTTT	CAWGGQQLEAFF
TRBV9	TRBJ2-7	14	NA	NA	TGTGCCAGCAGCTCAGCCACCACAGGGTACGAGCAGTACTTC	CASSSATTGYEQYF
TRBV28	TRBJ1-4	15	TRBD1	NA	TGTGCCAGCAGTACCCCGACAGGGAGAGGTGAAAAACTGTTTTTT	CASSTPTGRGEKLFF
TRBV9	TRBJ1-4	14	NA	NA	TGTGCCAGCAGCGGCCGGGTTGGAGGTGAAAAACTGTTTTTT	CASSGRVGGEKLFF
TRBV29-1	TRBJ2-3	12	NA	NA	TGCAGCGTTGAAAGGGGCCCAGATACGCAGTATTTT	CSVERGPDTQYF
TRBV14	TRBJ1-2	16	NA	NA	TGTGCCAGCAGCCAACTGAAGAACAGGGCGGGCTATGGCTACACCTTC	CASSQLKNRAGYGYTF
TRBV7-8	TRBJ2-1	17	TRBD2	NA	TGTGCCAGCAGCTCGAGACTAGCGGGTAGCTCCTACAATGAGCAGTTCTTC	CASSSRLAGSSYNEQFF
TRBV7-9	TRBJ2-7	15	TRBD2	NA	TGTGCCAGCAGCCGATCCCGACCGGGGGGGTACGAGCAGTACTTC	CASSRSRPGGYEQYF
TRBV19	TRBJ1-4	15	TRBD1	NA	TGTGCCAGTATTCTACAGGGGGCGGCCAATGAAAAACTGTTTTTT	CASILQGAANEKLFF
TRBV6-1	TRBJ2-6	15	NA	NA	TGTGCCAGCAGTGAGCGGGGCGCTGGGGCCAACGTCCTGACTTTC	CASSERGAGANVLTF
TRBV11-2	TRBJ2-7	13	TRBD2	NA	TGTGCCAGCAGCCCCCTAGCGGCGTACGAGCAGTACTTC	CASSPLAAYEQYF
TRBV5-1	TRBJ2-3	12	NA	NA	TGCGCCAGCAGCCCTAGCACAGATACGCAGTATTTT	CASSPSTDTQYF
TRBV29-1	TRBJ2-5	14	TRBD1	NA	TGCAGCGTTGCAACAGGGGGCATTAGGGAGACCCAGTACTTC	CSVATGGIRETQYF
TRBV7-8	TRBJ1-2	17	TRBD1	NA	TGTGCCAGCAGCTTATCGGACAGGGCGGCTCCTAACTATGGCTACACCTTC	CASSLSDRAAPNYGYTF